Listed below are T cell receptor beta chains from one sample, sequenced in a study of OX40 agonist ivuxolimab in advanced cancers. Sequenced by immunoSEQ multiplex PCR; TCRdb stores in-frame clones only, minus some. The sample carries about 79,000 clones, around 87% recorded once. Sequencing was performed on CD4+ or CD8+ T cells sorted from blood, taken in a trial of the OX40 agonist ivuxolimab. The receptors were gathered from an adult with an advanced solid tumor such as melanoma, head and neck, liver or kidney cancer. The CDR3 runs from the conserved cysteine through the conserved F or W. A D gene is named only where the DNA matches it firmly. Clone size, where shown, is once, few, many, or a class for clones that have expanded.

clone_size cdr3_length d_call j_call v_call cdr3_aa cdr3_nt
- 17 TRBD2 TRBJ2-3 TRBV7-2 CASSFRLAGASTDTQYF TGTGCCAGCAGCTTTCGACTAGCGGGGGCTAGCACAGATACGCAGTATTTT
- 17 TRBD2 TRBJ2-5 TRBV7-2 CASSLEFSGSHRETQYF TGTGCCAGCAGCTTAGAGTTTAGCGGGAGCCATCGGGAGACCCAGTACTTC
- 17 TRBD2 TRBJ2-5 TRBV2 CASSDGLAGETQVTQYF TGTGCCAGCAGTGATGGACTAGCGGGAGAGACCCAGGTGACCCAGTACTTC
few 16 - TRBJ2-4 TRBV6-6 CASRPHRALAKNIQYF TGTGCCAGCAGGCCACACAGGGCCCTAGCCAAAAACATTCAGTACTTC
once 14 - TRBJ1-5 TRBV2 CARGGANSNQPQHF TGTGCCAGGGGAGGGGCAAATAGCAATCAGCCCCAGCATTTT
- 13 - TRBJ1-2 TRBV15 CATSRDGLYGYTF TGTGCCACCAGCAGAGACGGGCTCTATGGCTACACCTTC
- 13 TRBD1 TRBJ1-5 TRBV10-3 CAIGQGGNQPQHF TGTGCCATCGGACAGGGTGGCAATCAGCCCCAGCATTTT
once 18 TRBD1 TRBJ2-1 TRBV6-1 CASSEGWKGQGISREQFF TGTGCCAGCAGTGAAGGATGGAAGGGACAGGGGATCAGTCGTGAGCAGTTCTTC
- 16 TRBD2 TRBJ2-3 TRBV19 CASSMTSGGYPDTQYF TGTGCCAGTAGTATGACTAGCGGGGGGTACCCAGATACGCAGTATTTT
- 13 - TRBJ2-7 TRBV23-1 CASSQKGYPVLYF TGCGCCAGCAGTCAAAAGGGGTACCCAGTCCTGTACTTC
- 13 TRBD1 TRBJ1-5 TRBV25-1 CASSTLGGTPQHF TGTGCCAGCAGTACCCTAGGGGGCACACCCCAGCATTTT
- 15 TRBD1 TRBJ1-6 TRBV19 CASSEQGASGSPLHF TGTGCCAGTAGTGAACAGGGGGCTTCTGGTTCACCCCTCCACTTT
- 13 - TRBJ1-4 TRBV9 CASSVDGGEKLFF TGTGCCAGCAGCGTAGACGGTGGTGAAAAACTGTTTTTT
- 14 TRBD1 TRBJ2-1 TRBV7-9 CASSGLDRGREQFF TGTGCCAGCAGCGGATTGGACAGGGGTCGTGAGCAGTTCTTC
- 15 - TRBJ1-2 TRBV7-2 CASSPQPGLKFSYTF TGTGCCAGCAGCCCCCAGCCGGGCCTCAAGTTTAGCTACACCTTC
- 14 - TRBJ1-1 TRBV5-1 CASSLQGLRTEAFF TGCGCCAGCAGCTTACAGGGTTTAAGAACTGAAGCTTTCTTT
- 15 - TRBJ1-2 TRBV6-5 CASSAPGDPLPGYTF TGTGCCAGCAGTGCCCCGGGGGACCCTCTCCCTGGCTACACCTTC
- 15 - TRBJ1-6 TRBV6-5 CASRSTSNYNSPLHF TGTGCCAGCAGGAGTACGAGTAACTATAATTCACCCCTCCACTTT
- 13 - TRBJ1-5 TRBV6-1 CASLPGVGKPQHF TGTGCCAGCTTACCAGGGGTGGGAAAGCCCCAGCATTTT
- 14 - TRBJ2-7 TRBV7-9 CASSLRGISYEQYF TGTGCCAGCAGCTTAAGGGGGATCTCCTACGAGCAGTACTTC
- 15 TRBD1 TRBJ2-1 TRBV4-2 CASSPTGQQNNEQFF TGTGCCAGCAGCCCCACGGGACAGCAAAACAATGAGCAGTTCTTC
- 15 - TRBJ1-2 TRBV12-5 CASGLGAIKADGYTF TGTGCTAGTGGTTTGGGGGCCATCAAGGCAGATGGCTACACCTTC
- 16 - TRBJ2-2 TRBV6-5 CASSYMARRDTGELFF TGTGCCAGCAGTTACATGGCCCGGCGGGACACCGGGGAGCTGTTTTTT
- 18 TRBD1 TRBJ1-1 TRBV5-6 CASSSLLGTGRVRAEAFF TGTGCCAGCAGCTCCCTCCTTGGGACAGGGAGAGTTAGGGCTGAAGCTTTCTTT
- 15 TRBD2 TRBJ2-1 TRBV7-9 CASSPGRSSYNEQFF TGTGCCAGCAGCCCCGGGAGGAGCTCCTACAATGAGCAGTTCTTC
- 14 - TRBJ1-5 TRBV30 CAWSRGGGGQPQHF TGTGCCTGGAGTCGAGGAGGGGGAGGGCAGCCCCAGCATTTT
- 12 - TRBJ2-7 TRBV11-2 CASSLVGGEQYF TGTGCCAGCAGCTTAGTAGGGGGCGAGCAGTACTTC
few 11 - TRBJ2-3 TRBV25-1 CASKLSNTQYF TGTGCCAGCAAACTTAGCAATACGCAGTATTTT
- 16 - TRBJ1-3 TRBV7-9 CASSPRTESSGNTIYF TGTGCCAGCAGCCCCCGGACAGAGAGCTCTGGAAACACCATATATTTT
- 16 - TRBJ2-1 TRBV6-5 CASSYSPGAVYNEQFF TGTGCCAGCAGTTACTCGCCGGGAGCGGTGTACAATGAGCAGTTCTTC
- 17 - TRBJ2-4 TRBV19 CASRSLEGSRAKNIQYF TGTGCCAGTAGATCCTTGGAGGGCTCCCGAGCCAAAAACATTCAGTACTTC
- 14 - TRBJ1-1 TRBV11-2 CASSSFTENTEAFF TGTGCCAGCAGCTCATTTACAGAGAACACTGAAGCTTTCTTT